This T cell receptor beta chain was observed in a study of T-cell reconstitution after alpha-beta-depleted transplantation in children. Study-level results: After transplant, at about two months, alpha-beta T cells were reportedly derived from several hundred expanded graft clones.

The germline V gene encodes CDR1 DFQATT and CDR2 SNEGSKA (reference sequence). Trimming left V 0 bases short and J 4 bases short, with 12 bases between. This CDR3 region has 14 residues. This clonotype was seen many times. Its target is unknown. Molecular barcoding with unique molecular identifiers was used for the TCRbeta library. TCRdb reprocessed the PCR reads with MiXCR, giving one entry per CDR3 protein. The sample holds approximately 170,000 distinct CDR3 sequences, 11% seen once. V is TRBV20-1 and J is TRBJ1-1; perhaps TRBD1 as D (5 bases). Sequences were derived from PBMCs, sampled before TCRalphabeta/CD19-depleted stem cell transplant. The receptor's source is a boy aged 2 to 9 with acute myeloid leukemia, due to receive a stem cell transplant. The CDR3 region is CSARDAQTATEAFF. As DNA, the CDR3 is TGCAGTGCTAGAGACGCCCAGACAGCCACTGAAGCTTTCTTT.